This T cell receptor beta chain was found in a study of blood T cell repertoires in COVID-19. Study at large: Sources were T cells, B-cell-depleted T cells, or PBMCs; the material itself was cDNA or gDNA.

Here immunoSEQ multiplex PCR was the method, and the copy in TCRdb shows in-frame clones only, minus some. This table holds 150,000 to 200,000 clones, over 70% found once. Donors were grouped by their self-reported clinical history. Cohort 3 recovery required two negative PCRs, clearance, or symptom resolution. The CDR3 is 12 residues long. Trimming removed 5 bases at V and 11 bases at J, with 13 bases between. The rearrangement joins TRBV12-3 or TRBV12-4 to TRBJ1-5; a possible D gene is TRBD1 (5 bases). The sequence was collected from a woman in her fifties or sixties who had recovered from COVID-19. The sequenced material came from PBMCs or T cells enriched from blood (not recorded which). In DNA, the CDR3 is TGTGCCAGCAGTACGCTTGGGGGGGCCCAGCATTTT. Translating gives CASSTLGGAQHF.